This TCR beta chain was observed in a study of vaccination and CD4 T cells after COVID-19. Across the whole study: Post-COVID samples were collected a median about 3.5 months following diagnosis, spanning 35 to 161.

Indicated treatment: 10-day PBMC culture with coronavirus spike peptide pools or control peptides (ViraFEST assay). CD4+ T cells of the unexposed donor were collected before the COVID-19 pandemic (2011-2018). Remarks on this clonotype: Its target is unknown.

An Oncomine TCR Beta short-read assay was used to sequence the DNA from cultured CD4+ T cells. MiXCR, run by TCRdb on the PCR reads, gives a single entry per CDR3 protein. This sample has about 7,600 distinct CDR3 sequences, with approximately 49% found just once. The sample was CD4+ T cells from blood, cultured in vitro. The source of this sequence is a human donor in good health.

CDR3 region: CASSWKGRSTDTQYF. Written as DNA, the CDR3 is TGTGCCAGCAGTTGGAAGGGACGGAGCACAGATACGCAGTATTTT. J is TRBJ2-3 and V is TRBV27; D may match TRBD1 or TRBD2 (5 bases each). Germline V gene data show CDR1 as MNHEY and CDR2 as SMNVEV (reference sequence). The ends were cut back, 4 bases at V and 0 bases at J, with 11 bases in the middle. The CDR3 covers 15 residues.